A single TCR beta chain is shown here with its context. In the study's own analysis: Reference gene primer amplification in the assay estimated nucleated cell counts. Libraries were prepared by immunoSEQ multiplex PCR; TCRdb keeps only in-frame clonotypes and omits some of them. The V and J calls and clone size are taken from that table; D and trimming were inferred from the DNA. This table holds approximately 200,000 clones, less than 90% found once. This specimen comes from a study of blood T cell repertoires in COVID-19. Study in general: COVID-19 samples collected from the United States, Italy and Spain covered acute and convalescent phases.

Sequencing was carried out using peripheral blood. This clonotype originated in a woman aged 55-69 years who had recovered from COVID-19.

The CDR3 spells CASSFRGGLSETQYF. CDR3 coding DNA: TGTGCCAGCAGCTTCCGGGGGGGCCTCTCAGAGACCCAGTACTTC. The chain combines TRBV5-6 with TRBJ2-5; 8 nucleotides align to TRBD2. CDR1 is SGHDT, CDR2 YYEEEE, per germline. After removal of 2 bases from V and 4 bases from J, the junction contained 7 bases not matched to a gene. CDR3 length: 15 residues.